This TCR beta chain appears in the sequencing data of a study of OX40 agonist ivuxolimab in advanced cancers. About the study: Patients were given ivuxolimab, an antibody that agonizes OX40 (CD134). Three patients, one with hepatocellular carcinoma and two with cutaneous melanoma, achieved partial responses. Patients were dosed intravenously with ivuxolimab at 0.01 to 10 mg/kg every 2 weeks.

CDR1 is LNHDA, CDR2 SQIVND, per germline (reference sequence). This CDR3 has 14 residues. V gave up 5 bases and J gave up 9 bases; unmatched junction bases: 7. The assay was immunoSEQ multiplex PCR, and TCRdb's table has in-frame clones only and misses some. The data hold 80,000 to 100,000 clones, with approximately 86% observed a single time. Sequences were derived from CD4+ or CD8+ T cells sorted from blood, sampled in a trial of the OX40 agonist ivuxolimab. This rearrangement joins TRBV19 to TRBJ2-1; TRBD2 aligns across 10 bases. The receptor's source is an adult with an advanced solid tumor such as melanoma, head and neck, liver or kidney cancer. This chain's CDR3 is CASSPSGRAFEQFF. CDR3 nucleotides: TGTGCCAGTAGTCCCAGCGGGAGGGCGTTTGAGCAGTTCTTC.